The clone carrying this TCR beta chain was counted ten times or more. Through a sample-barcoded 5' primer and a J-beta primer mix, a second PCR was run for about 7 to 12 cycles. Template switching added a 12-random-nucleotide identifier to every cDNA molecule. TCRdb independently ran MiXCR on the 5' RACE reads; one entry per CDR3 protein. This table has around 650,000 distinct CDR3 sequences, around 41% appearing once. The sample comes from a study of blood T cells in healthy people across ages. Across the study: Capture via template switching afforded approximately one barcoded beta molecule per two T cells.

Germline CDR1 is DFQATT and CDR2 is SNEGSKA (reference sequence). Trimming removed 4 bases from V and 6 bases from J; junction bases left unmatched: 8. CDR3 length: 14 residues. The chain couples TRBV20-1 to TRBJ2-1, with TRBD2 matching over 8 bases. The TCR originated in a man aged 80 or over in good health. The sequenced sample was blood. The CDR3 sequence is CSATGTSLGNEQFF. The CDR3 coding sequence is TGCAGTGCTACCGGGACTAGTCTAGGCAATGAGCAGTTCTTC.